In its sample, the clone carrying this TCR beta chain was seen a few times. The data derive from a study of patients and donors after allogeneic stem cell transplantation. CDR1 is LNHDA and CDR2 is SQIVND in the germline V gene (reference sequence). The CDR3 consists of 12 residues. Trimming cost V 8 bases and J 2 bases, with 9 bases left between them. TCRdb processed the RT-PCR reads anew with MiXCR; each CDR3 protein has one entry. The sample lists about a million distinct CDR3 sequences; around 17% were seen once. The chain joins TRBV19 to TRBJ1-2; unclear D gene. The receptor was derived from a human donor who was either an allogeneic HSCT recipient or a stem cell or donor lymphocyte infusion donor (not recorded which). It is not recorded whose cells these are; they may come from a transplant donor. Sequences were obtained from blood, either unsorted or a sorted T cell fraction (not recorded which). CDR3 in amino acids: CASETQNYGYTF. As DNA, the CDR3 is TGTGCCAGTGAAACCCAAAACTATGGCTACACCTTC.